One and the same sample provided the 9 T cell receptor beta chains below, sequenced in a study of blood T cell repertoires in COVID-19. The repertoire was sequenced with immunoSEQ multiplex PCR; TCRdb's copy has only in-frame clones and lacks some. Here the sample spans 200,000 to 250,000 clones, roughly 80% being singletons. Sequenced sample: peripheral blood. These receptors all stem from a woman aged 80 or over with acute or convalescent COVID-19.

The rearrangement joins TRBV19 to TRBJ1-5, with a tentative D call TRBD1 (6 bases). The CDR3 sequence is 15 residues long. V lost 3 bases and J lost 3, with 12 bases in between. Germline V gives CDR1 LNHDA, CDR2 SQIVND (reference sequence). This CDR3 reads CASSIGGPYNQPQHF. CDR3 DNA sequence: TGTGCCAGTAGTATCGGGGGGCCCTACAATCAGCCCCAGCATTTT.

This clone was seen only a few times. This chain connects TRBV11-3 to TRBJ2-3; the match to TRBD2 covers 7 bases. The CDR3 runs 14 residues. The ends lost 6 bases at V and 0 bases at J; junction bases unmatched: 3. From germline, CDR1 is SGHNT and CDR2 YENEEA. The CDR3 bases are TGTGCCAGCAGTGGGGGGGTGAGCACAGATACGCAGTATTTT. Its translation is CASSGGVSTDTQYF.

In this sample, this clone turned up a few times. The chain combines TRBV9 with TRBJ1-6, with no clear D. The V end lost 3 bases, the J end lost 0 bases, and 10 bases lay between the germline ends. Germline loops: CDR1 SGDLS, CDR2 YYNGEE. The CDR3 contains 16 residues. The CDR3 bases are TGTGCCAGCAGCGCACCGATCGGCTCCTATAATTCACCCCTCCACTTT. The encoded protein is CASSAPIGSYNSPLHF.

The rearrangement joins TRBV2 to TRBJ2-1; possibly TRBD1 for D (6 bases). Looked up from germline, CDR1 is SNHLY and CDR2 is FYNNEI. V lost 6 bases to trimming and J lost 5 bases, with 11 bases between them. The CDR3 contains 13 residues. The CDR3 spells CASRAEGDNEQFF. CDR3 sequence (DNA): TGTGCCAGCAGGGCTGAGGGGGACAATGAGCAGTTCTTC.

The V gene is TRBV6-5, the J gene TRBJ1-1, with TRBD1 as a possible D gene (6 bases). V lost 6 bases, J lost 0 bases, and 8 bases lay in between. Germline V gene data show CDR1 as MNHEY and CDR2 as SVGAGI. The CDR3 has 13 amino acids. CDR3 protein: CASRRGLNTEAFF. CDR3 in DNA: TGTGCCAGCAGGCGGGGGCTGAACACTGAAGCTTTCTTT.

The genes are TRBV18 and TRBJ2-3; D possibly corresponds to TRBD2 (5 bases). The CDR3 totals 16 residues. Germline CDR1 is KGHSH and CDR2 is LQKENI. Trimming took off 2 bases at V and 4 bases at J, with 16 bases between the two ends. The CDR3 spells CASSPVGKLASDTQYF. Here the CDR3 DNA reads TGTGCCAGCTCACCAGTAGGGAAGCTAGCCTCAGATACGCAGTATTTT.

The chain combines TRBV19 with TRBJ2-5; 10 bases align to TRBD1. From germline, CDR1 is LNHDA and CDR2 SQIVND (reference sequence). This CDR3 is 16 amino acids long. With V trimmed by 3 bases and J by 4 bases, 8 bases remained unmatched. The DNA for the CDR3 is TGTGCCAGTAGTATGACGGGACAGGGGTGGAGAGAGACCCAGTACTTC. Its translation: CASSMTGQGWRETQYF.

CDR3 sequence: CASSQDSRTGPYNSPLHF. In DNA, the CDR3 is TGTGCCAGCAGCCAAGATAGTCGGACAGGCCCATATAATTCACCCCTCCACTTT. V and J are TRBV3-1 (or the pseudogene TRBV3-2) and TRBJ1-6, with 7 bases matching TRBD1. CDR1 is LGHDT, CDR2 YNNKEL, per germline (reference sequence). The CDR3 is 18 amino acids. V was clipped by 0 bases and J by 4 bases; unmatched bases: 9.

The chain couples TRBV7-2 to TRBJ2-1; TRBD2 agrees at 12 bases. CDR3 length equals 15 residues. The V and J ends lost 3 bases and 8 bases, in that order; junction bases with no gene match: 5. Germline V CDR1 and CDR2: SGHTA, FQGNSA. This CDR3 reads CASSFLAGGQHEQFF. The CDR3, as DNA: TGTGCCAGCAGCTTCCTAGCGGGGGGGCAGCATGAGCAGTTCTTC.